This TCR beta chain is drawn from a study of identical twins. The germline V and J ends were trimmed by 5 bases and 7 bases, with 13 bases remaining between them. The CDR3 contains 13 residues. Germline V gene data show CDR1 as SEHNR and CDR2 as FQNEAQ (reference sequence). The sample holds a few counts of this clonotype. TCRdb reanalysed the 5' RACE reads using MiXCR and keeps one entry per CDR3 protein. The table shows some 500,000 distinct CDR3 sequences, with roughly an eighth occurring only once. These same data were also listed under a study on yellow fever vaccine responses in identical twins. That source notes: Reportedly, the T cell response mounted by twins to vaccine seemed partly convergent, partly personalized.

The origin of this receptor is a young woman in good health. The rearrangement uses TRBV7-9 and TRBJ2-3, with D possibly matching TRBD1 (6 bases). Sequencing was performed on CD4+ T cells sorted from blood. The chain's CDR3 is CASSNAGANTQYF. CDR3 in DNA: TGTGCCAGCAGCAACGCAGGGGCTAATACGCAGTATTTT. Drawing the rest from reference TRBV7-9 and TRBJ2-3, the complete variable domain is DTGVSQNPRHKITKRGQNVTFRCDPISEHNRLYWYRQTLGQGPEFLTYFQNEAQLEKSRLLSDRFSAERPKGSFSTLEIQRTEQGDSAMYLCASSNAGANTQYFGPGTRLTVL.